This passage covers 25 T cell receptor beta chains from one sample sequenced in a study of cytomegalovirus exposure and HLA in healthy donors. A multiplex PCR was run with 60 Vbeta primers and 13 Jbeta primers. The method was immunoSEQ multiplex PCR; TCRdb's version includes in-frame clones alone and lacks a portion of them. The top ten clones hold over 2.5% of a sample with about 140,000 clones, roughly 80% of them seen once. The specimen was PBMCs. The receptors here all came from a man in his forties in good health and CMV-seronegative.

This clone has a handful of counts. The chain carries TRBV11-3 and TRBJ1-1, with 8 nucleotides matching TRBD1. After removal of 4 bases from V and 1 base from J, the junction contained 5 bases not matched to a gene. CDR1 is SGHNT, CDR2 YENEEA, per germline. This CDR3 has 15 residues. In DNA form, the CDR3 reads TGTGCCAGCAGCTCCTCGGACAGGGAGAACACTGAAGCTTTCTTT. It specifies CASSSSDRENTEAFF.

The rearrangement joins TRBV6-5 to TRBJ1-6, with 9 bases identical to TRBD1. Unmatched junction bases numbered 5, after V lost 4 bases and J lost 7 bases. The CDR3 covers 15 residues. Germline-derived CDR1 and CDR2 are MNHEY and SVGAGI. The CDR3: CASSSWTGANSPLHF. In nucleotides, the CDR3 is TGTGCCAGCAGTTCCTGGACAGGGGCCAATTCACCCCTCCACTTT.

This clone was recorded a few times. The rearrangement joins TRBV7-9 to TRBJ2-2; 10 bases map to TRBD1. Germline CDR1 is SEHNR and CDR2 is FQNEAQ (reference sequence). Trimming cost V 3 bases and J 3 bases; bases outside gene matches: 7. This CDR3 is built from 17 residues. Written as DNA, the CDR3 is TGTGCCAGCAGCTTCCCAAGACAGGGGGCGGACACCGGGGAGCTGTTTTTT. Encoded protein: CASSFPRQGADTGELFF.

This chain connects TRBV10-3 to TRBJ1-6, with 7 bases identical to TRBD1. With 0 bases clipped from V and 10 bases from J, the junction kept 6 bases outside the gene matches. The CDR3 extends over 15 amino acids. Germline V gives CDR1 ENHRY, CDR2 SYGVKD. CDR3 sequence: CAISESAGGRSPLHF. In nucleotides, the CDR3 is TGTGCCATCAGTGAGTCGGCAGGGGGTAGATCACCCCTCCACTTT.

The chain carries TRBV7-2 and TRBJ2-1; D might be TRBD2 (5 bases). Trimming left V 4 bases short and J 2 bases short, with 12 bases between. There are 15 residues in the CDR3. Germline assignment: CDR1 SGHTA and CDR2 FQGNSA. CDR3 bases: TGTGCCAGCAGCTCCCGACTACCGCCCTACAATGAGCAGTTCTTC. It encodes CASSSRLPPYNEQFF. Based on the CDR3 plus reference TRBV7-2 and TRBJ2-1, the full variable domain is GAGVSQSPSNKVTEKGKDVELRCDPISGHTALYWYRQSLGQGLEFLIYFQGNSAPDKSGLPSDRFSAERTGGSVSTLTIQRTQQEDSAVYLCASSSRLPPYNEQFFGPGTRLTVL.

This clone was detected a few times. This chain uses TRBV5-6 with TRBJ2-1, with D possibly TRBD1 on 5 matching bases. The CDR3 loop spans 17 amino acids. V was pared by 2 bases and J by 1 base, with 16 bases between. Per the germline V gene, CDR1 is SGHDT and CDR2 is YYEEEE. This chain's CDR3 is CASSLVTDIISYNEQFF. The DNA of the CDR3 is TGTGCCAGCAGCTTAGTGACGGACATTATATCCTACAATGAGCAGTTCTTC.

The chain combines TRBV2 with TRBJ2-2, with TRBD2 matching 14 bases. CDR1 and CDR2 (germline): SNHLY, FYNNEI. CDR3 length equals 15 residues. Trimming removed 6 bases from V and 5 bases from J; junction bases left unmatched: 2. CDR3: CASRGLAGVTGELFF. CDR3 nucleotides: TGTGCCAGCAGGGGACTAGCGGGAGTTACCGGGGAGCTGTTTTTT.

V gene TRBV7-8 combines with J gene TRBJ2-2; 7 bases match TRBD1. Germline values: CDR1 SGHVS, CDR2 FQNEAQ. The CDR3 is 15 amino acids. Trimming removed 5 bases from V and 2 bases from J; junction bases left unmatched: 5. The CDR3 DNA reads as TGTGCCAGCAGCCCCCAGGGGGTTAACACCGGGGAGCTGTTTTTT. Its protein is CASSPQGVNTGELFF.

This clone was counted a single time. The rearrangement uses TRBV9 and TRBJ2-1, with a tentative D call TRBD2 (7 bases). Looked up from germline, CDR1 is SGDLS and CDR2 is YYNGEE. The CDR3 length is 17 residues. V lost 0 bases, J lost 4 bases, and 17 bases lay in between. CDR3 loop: CASSVVGGGTGYNEQFF. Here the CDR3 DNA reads TGTGCCAGCAGCGTAGTGGGAGGGGGAACGGGTTACAATGAGCAGTTCTTC.

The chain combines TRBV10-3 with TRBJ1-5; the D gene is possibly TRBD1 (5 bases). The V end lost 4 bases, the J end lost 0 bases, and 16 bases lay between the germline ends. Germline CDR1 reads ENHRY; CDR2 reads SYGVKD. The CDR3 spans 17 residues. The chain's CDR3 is CAISAGGADDSNQPQHF. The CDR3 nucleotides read TGTGCCATCAGTGCCGGTGGGGCAGATGATAGCAATCAGCCCCAGCATTTT.

The CDR3 DNA sequence: TGCGCCAGCAGCCAAGAAAGGACAGGGATTAACTACGAGCAGTACTTC. Its protein product is CASSQERTGINYEQYF. This sequence joins TRBV4-1 and TRBJ2-7; 8 bases are shared with TRBD1. CDR3 length: 16 amino acids. CDR1 is MGHRA and CDR2 is YSYEKL in the germline V gene. V was clipped by 0 bases and J by 3 bases; unmatched bases: 7.

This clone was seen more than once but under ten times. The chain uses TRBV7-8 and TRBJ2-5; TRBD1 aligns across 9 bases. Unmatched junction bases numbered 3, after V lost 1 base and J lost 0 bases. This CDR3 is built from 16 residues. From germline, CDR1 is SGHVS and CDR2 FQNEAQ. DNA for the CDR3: TGTGCCAGCAGCTTAGGGGACAGGGCCTACCAAGAGACCCAGTACTTC. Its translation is CASSLGDRAYQETQYF.

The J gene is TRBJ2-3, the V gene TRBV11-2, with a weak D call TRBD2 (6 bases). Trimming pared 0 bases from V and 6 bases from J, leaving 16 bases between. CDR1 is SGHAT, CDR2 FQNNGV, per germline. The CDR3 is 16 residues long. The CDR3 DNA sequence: TGTGCCAGCAGCTTAGATTGGGCCCGTAGCGGTGATACGCAGTATTTT. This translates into CASSLDWARSGDTQYF.

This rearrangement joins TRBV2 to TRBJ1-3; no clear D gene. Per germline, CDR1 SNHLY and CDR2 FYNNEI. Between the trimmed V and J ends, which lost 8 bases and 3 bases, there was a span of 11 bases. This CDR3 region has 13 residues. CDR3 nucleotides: TGTGCCAGCCAGACCGGGGATGGAAACACCATATATTTT. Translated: CASQTGDGNTIYF.

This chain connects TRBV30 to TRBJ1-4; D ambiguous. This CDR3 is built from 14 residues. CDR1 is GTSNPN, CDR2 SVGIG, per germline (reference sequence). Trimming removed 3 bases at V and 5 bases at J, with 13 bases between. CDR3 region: CAWRLPGLNEKLFF. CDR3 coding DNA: TGTGCCTGGAGGCTTCCTGGCCTGAATGAAAAACTGTTTTTT.

The CDR3 DNA follows: TGTGCCACCGACGCCCCTAGCGGGGGCCCCGGCACGCAGTATTTT. Translated, it gives CATDAPSGGPGTQYF. The gene calls are TRBV7-9 and TRBJ2-3; TRBD2 agrees at 10 bases. CDR3 length: 15 residues. The junction had 16 bases not matched to a gene; V was cut back by 10 bases and J by 9 bases. Germline-derived CDR1 and CDR2 are SEHNR and FQNEAQ (reference sequence).

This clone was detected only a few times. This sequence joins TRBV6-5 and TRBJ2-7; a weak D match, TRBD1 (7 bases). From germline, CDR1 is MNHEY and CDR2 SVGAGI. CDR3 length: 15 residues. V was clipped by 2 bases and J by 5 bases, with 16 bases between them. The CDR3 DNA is TGTGCCAGCAGTTACCTACCTTCAGGGGGGCACGAGCAGTACTTC. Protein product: CASSYLPSGGHEQYF.

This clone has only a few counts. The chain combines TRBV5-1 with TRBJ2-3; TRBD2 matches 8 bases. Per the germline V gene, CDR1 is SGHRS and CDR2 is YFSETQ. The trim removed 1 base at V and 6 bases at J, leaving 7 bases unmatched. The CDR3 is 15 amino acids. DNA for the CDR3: TGCGCCAGCAGCTTGTTAACCGGGACTAGGGATACGCAGTATTTT. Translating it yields CASSLLTGTRDTQYF.

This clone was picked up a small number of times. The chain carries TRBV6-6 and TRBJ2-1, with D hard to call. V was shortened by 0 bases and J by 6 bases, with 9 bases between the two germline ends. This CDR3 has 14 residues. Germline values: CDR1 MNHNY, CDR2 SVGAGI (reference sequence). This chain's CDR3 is CASSYSAGVNEQFF. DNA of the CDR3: TGTGCCAGCAGTTACTCGGCCGGAGTCAATGAGCAGTTCTTC.

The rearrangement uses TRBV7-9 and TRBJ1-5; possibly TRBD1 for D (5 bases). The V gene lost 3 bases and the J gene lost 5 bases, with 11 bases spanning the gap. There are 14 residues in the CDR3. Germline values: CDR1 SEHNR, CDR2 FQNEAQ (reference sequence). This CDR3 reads CASSFGQGHQPQHF. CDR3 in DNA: TGTGCCAGCAGCTTCGGGCAGGGTCATCAGCCCCAGCATTTT.

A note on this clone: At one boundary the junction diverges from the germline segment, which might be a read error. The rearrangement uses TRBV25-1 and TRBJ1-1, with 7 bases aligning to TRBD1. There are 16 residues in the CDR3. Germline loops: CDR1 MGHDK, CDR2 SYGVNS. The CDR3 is CASSEFGGRGNTEALF. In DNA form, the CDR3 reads TGTGCCAGCAGTGAATTTGGGGGCAGGGGGAACACTGAAGCTCTCTTT.

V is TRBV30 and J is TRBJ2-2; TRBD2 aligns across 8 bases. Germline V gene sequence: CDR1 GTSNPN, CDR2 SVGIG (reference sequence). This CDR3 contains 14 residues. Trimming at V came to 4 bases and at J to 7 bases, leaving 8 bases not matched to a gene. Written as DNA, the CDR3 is TGTGCCTGGACCGGAAGGACTAGCCGCGGGGAGCTGTTTTTT. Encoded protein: CAWTGRTSRGELFF.

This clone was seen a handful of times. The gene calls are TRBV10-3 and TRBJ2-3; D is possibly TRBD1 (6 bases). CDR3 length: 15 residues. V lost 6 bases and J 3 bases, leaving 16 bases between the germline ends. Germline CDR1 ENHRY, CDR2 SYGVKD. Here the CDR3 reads CAISETGSGTDTQYF. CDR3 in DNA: TGTGCCATCAGCGAGACAGGCTCCGGAACAGATACGCAGTATTTT.

CDR3 region: CAISESSQGAGENEQYF. The DNA of the CDR3 is TGTGCCATCAGTGAGTCGTCCCAAGGGGCGGGAGAAAACGAGCAGTACTTC. The chain links TRBV10-3 to TRBJ2-7; 7 bases map to TRBD2. The CDR3 loop spans 17 amino acids. J was trimmed by 5 bases and V by 0 bases; bases with no gene match: 13. CDR1 is ENHRY and CDR2 is SYGVKD in the germline V gene.

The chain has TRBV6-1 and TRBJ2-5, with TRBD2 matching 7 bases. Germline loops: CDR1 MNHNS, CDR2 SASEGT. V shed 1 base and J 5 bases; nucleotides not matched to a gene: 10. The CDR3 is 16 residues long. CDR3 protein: CASSEGGAGNGETQYF. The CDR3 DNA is TGTGCCAGCAGTGAAGGGGGAGCGGGGAATGGGGAGACCCAGTACTTC.